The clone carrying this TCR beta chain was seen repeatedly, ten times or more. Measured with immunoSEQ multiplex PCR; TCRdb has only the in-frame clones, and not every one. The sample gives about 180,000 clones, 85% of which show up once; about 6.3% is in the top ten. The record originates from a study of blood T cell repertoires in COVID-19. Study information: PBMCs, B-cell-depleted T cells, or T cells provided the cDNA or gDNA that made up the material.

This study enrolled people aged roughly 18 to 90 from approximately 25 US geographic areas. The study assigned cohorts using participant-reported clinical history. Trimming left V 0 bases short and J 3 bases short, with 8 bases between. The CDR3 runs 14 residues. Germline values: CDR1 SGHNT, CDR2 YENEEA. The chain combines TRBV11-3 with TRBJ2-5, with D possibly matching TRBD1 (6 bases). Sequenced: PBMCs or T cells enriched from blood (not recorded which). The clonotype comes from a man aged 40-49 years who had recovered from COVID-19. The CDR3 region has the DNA TGTGCCAGCAGCTTAGATTCAGGGGAAGAGACCCAGTACTTC. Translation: CASSLDSGEETQYF.